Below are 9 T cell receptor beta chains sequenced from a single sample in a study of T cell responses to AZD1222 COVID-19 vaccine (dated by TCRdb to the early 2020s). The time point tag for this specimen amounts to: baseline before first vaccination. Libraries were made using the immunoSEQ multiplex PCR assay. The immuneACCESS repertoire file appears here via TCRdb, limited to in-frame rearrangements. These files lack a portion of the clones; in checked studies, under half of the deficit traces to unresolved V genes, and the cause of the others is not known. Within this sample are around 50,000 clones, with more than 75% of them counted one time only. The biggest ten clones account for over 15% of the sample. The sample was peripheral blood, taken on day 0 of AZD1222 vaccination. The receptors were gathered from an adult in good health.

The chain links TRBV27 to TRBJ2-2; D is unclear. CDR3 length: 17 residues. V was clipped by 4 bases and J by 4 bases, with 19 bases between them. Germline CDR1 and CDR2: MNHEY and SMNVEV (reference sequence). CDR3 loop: CASSYLMGIGRTGELFF. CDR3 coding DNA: TGTGCCAGCAGTTACTTAATGGGAATAGGTCGCACCGGGGAGCTGTTTTTT.

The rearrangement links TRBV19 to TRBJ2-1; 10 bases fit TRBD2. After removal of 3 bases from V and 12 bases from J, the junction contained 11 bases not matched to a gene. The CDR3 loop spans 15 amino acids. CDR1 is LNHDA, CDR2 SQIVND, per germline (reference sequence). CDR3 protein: CASSITGLAATGQFF. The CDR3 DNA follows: TGTGCCAGTAGTATTACCGGACTAGCGGCTACGGGGCAGTTCTTC.

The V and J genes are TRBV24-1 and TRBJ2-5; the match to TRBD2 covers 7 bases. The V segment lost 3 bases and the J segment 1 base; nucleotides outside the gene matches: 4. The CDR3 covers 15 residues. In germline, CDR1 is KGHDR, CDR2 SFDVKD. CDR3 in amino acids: CATSDPRTSQETQYF. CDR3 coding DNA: TGTGCCACCAGTGATCCAAGGACTAGCCAAGAGACCCAGTACTTC.

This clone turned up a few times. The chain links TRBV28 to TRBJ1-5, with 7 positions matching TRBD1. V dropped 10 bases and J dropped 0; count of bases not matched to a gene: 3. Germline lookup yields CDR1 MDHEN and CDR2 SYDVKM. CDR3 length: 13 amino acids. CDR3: CATRGSSNQPQHF. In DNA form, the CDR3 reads TGTGCCACCAGGGGGTCTAGCAATCAGCCCCAGCATTTT.

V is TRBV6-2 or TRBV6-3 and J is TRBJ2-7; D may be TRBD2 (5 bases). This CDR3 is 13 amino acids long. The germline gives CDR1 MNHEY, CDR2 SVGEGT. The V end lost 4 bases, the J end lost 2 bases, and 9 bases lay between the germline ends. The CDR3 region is CASSLRETYEQYF. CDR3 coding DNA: TGTGCCAGCAGTTTGAGGGAAACCTACGAGCAGTACTTC.

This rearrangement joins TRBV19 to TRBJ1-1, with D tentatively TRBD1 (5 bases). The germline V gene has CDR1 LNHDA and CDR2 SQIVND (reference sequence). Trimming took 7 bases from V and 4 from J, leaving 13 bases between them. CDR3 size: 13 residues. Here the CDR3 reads CASITNGGTEAFF. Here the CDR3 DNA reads TGTGCCAGTATTACGAACGGGGGCACTGAAGCTTTCTTT.

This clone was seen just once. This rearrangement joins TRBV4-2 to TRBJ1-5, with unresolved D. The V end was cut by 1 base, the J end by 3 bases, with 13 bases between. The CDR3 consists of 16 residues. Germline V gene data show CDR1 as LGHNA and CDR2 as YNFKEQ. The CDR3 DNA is TGTGCCAGCAGCCAAGCTATAGGGCAGGTCAATCAGCCCCAGCATTTT. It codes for CASSQAIGQVNQPQHF.

CDR3 in amino acids: CASSEVSGRVDEQFF. The DNA of the CDR3 is TGTGCCAGCAGTGAAGTCAGCGGGAGGGTCGATGAGCAGTTCTTC. The V call is TRBV2, the J call TRBJ2-1; 10 nucleotides agree with TRBD2. The germline gives CDR1 SNHLY, CDR2 FYNNEI. Germline trimming cut 1 base from V and 8 bases from J; bases unmatched to any gene: 5. CDR3 length: 15 amino acids.

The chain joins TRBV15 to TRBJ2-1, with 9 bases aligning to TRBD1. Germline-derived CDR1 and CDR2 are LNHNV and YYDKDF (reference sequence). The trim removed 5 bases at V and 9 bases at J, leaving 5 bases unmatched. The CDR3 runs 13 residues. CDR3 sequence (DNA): TGTGCCACCAGCGTGGGACAGGGAACTGAGCAGTTCTTC. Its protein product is CATSVGQGTEQFF.